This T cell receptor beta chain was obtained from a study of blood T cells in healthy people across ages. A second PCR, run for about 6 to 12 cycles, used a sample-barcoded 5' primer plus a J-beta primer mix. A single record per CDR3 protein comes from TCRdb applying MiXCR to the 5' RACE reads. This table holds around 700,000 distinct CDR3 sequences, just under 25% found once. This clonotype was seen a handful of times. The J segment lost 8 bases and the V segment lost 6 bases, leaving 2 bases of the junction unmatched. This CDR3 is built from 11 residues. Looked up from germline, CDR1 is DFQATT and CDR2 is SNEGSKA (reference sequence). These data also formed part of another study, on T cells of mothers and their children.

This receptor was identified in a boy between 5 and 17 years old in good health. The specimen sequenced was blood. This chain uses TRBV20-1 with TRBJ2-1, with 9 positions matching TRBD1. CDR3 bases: TGCAGTGCCAGGACAGGGGATGAGCAGTTCTTC. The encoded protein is CSARTGDEQFF.